This T cell receptor (beta chain) derives from a study of cytomegalovirus exposure and HLA in healthy donors (dated by TCRdb to between 2016 and 2019). With regard to the full study: An earlier analysis of some 500 of the donors reported approximately 270 Gb of sequence data and 100 million to 130 million unique TCR beta sequences from 150 million to 200 million T cells. The study aimed to test whether signatures of past pathogen exposure could be identified by cataloging public T cell receptors. Along with the roughly 710-subject first cohort, a separate validation cohort of more than 90 different subjects was used. A later analysis re-analyzed previously published TCR beta repertoires from roughly 600 donors and added high-resolution HLA genotyping to study TCR occurrence patterns. Four to six DR-DQ haplotypes were handled as single units for association and clustering, since linkage in the cohort was strong. The genetic ancestry cluster associated with self-reported Caucasian donors included roughly four fifths of the 350 to 500 genotyped donors. All discovery cohort repertoires had been generated using a single sequencing platform. High-throughput TCR immunosequencing, statistical association of individual TCRs with disease status, and machine learning were combined to predict cytomegalovirus infection status. The study profiled the T cell repertoires of hundreds of subjects by immunosequencing and related them to cytomegalovirus serostatus. Approximately 310 gigabases of sequencing data and approximately 93 million unique TCR sequences were included in an early release covering about 700 HLA-typed donors. On average, 235,054 unique TCR beta nucleotide sequences were sequenced per donor among roughly 430 genotyped donors of the cohort, with about 17% of those sequences being non-productive. A later genetic analysis used genome-wide SNP genotypes for about 60% of the 666 donors, treating that subset as a discovery cohort. Donor age, sex, ethnicity and CMV serostatus were compiled together with the repertoire data. The number of donors typed differed by locus, with 629-630 for A, B, C, DRB1 and DQB1, about 500 for DQA1, 600 to 610 for DPA1, and some 440 for DPB1. The later analysis used no new phenotypic data to find candidate immune exposures, relying instead on TCR beta sequences and their occurrence across donors. An earlier analysis of 587 of the donors used high-throughput TCR beta sequencing to judge whether each TCR beta V gene segment behaved as functional or pseudogenic. Class I and class II HLA loci were covered by the typing at four-digit resolution. Overall results and qualifications from the work: In vitro tests confirmed that a few of the cytomegalovirus-associated TCR beta chains recognize cytomegalovirus antigens. According to a later analysis, parvovirus B19, influenza, CMV and Epstein-Barr virus appeared linked to several top co-occurrence clusters. The authors suggested that the approach could potentially be extended to other disease states and immunological phenotypes. Linkage disequilibrium might explain the correlated functional status among segregating V segments, but an unknown experimental factor could not be ruled out. Most TCR sequences were observed very rarely across donors, whereas some public TCRs were present in many individuals. The classifier was reported to diagnose cytomegalovirus status with high specificity and sensitivity in both the original and validation cohorts. A later analysis found that HLA-associated TCR beta chains were more clonally expanded and had lower generation probabilities than equally common non-associated chains. A later analysis found that TCR association rates varied across HLA loci, with DRB1 alleles showing the most associated TCRs and HLA-C alleles the fewest. Presence/absence analyses assumed roughly uniform sequencing depth across donors, an assumption that may not hold. Only TCR beta chains were sequenced in this cohort, and the absence of alpha or paired-chain data limited detectable features. The sequencing pipeline was judged likely to have produced a cluster of highly shared sequence variants as a technical artifact. Assigning TCR associations to individual alleles was difficult when HLA alleles, especially DR and DQ, strongly co-occurred. The study gave a list of under 200 TCR beta chains associated with cytomegalovirus. Some IMGT-functional V segments, including TRBV6-2 and TRBV6-3, could not be distinguished by the 87-base-pair reads and were therefore excluded. For the cohort, immune exposure information was limited to CMV serostatus. A later genetic analysis associated a missense DCLRE1C variant with V-gene and J-gene trimming of TCR beta chains, and an independent cohort replicated the association. HLA typing was unavailable for some donors at each locus, so association tests used only the typed subset. Compared with the roughly 720-donor mean, donors in an Asian-associated ancestry cluster had fewer N-insertions in productive TCRs, according to a later genetic analysis. In an earlier analysis of several hundred of the donors, most TCR beta V segments were observed in productive rearrangements about 87% or about 30% of the time, broadly matching IMGT annotations. Specific HLA alleles were associated with about 17,000 TCR beta sequences at a false discovery rate of 0.05 in a later analysis. Approximately 18 rarely observed V segments, including chromosome 9 orphons, were excluded from the earlier analysis of about 600 of the donors because counts were too low. According to a later analysis, most CMV-associated TCR beta chains appeared to be HLA-restricted, and the HLA associations seemed to be driven largely by CMV exposure. A further reported finding was that TCR beta sequences accurately predicted the HLA-A and HLA-B alleles for most subjects in the first cohort.

In its sample, this clone was seen a few times. The target of this receptor is not known. It has no much larger one-base neighbor in the sample; base qualities were not kept. The library was obtained by the immunoSEQ multiplex PCR assay. A mixture of 60 forward primers for TCR Vbeta segments and 13 reverse primers for TCR Jbeta segments was used in the multiplex PCR. A multiplex PCR assay on genomic DNA amplified the CDR3 region of rearranged TCR beta genes. On the Illumina HiSeq System, the amplified TCR beta libraries were sequenced as 87-base-pair reads. Regarding the original processing steps: Across the roughly 670 repertoires, a later analysis counted 80 million or so unique TCR beta chains, roughly 11 million of which were shared by at least two donors. A nearest-neighbor algorithm error-corrected the raw reads and collapsed the reads into unique sequences, merging closely related sequences to remove PCR and sequencing errors. V, D and J gene segments were assigned by aligning CDR3 sequences to IMGT reference sequences. For a sequence to be retained, a match of at least six nucleotides was required to both a V gene segment and a J gene segment. A rearrangement counted as productive if the CDR3 had no stop codons and remained in frame with V and J, and every other rearrangement counted as non-productive. Following IMGT convention, CDR3 was defined as the stretch from the second conserved V-encoded cysteine up to the conserved J-encoded phenylalanine. In an earlier analysis of more than 550 of the donors, sequences lacking an unambiguous match to a single V gene segment were excluded. An earlier analysis of under 750 of the donors called V segments functional above 56.7% productive rearrangements and segregating when the between-donor standard deviation exceeded 5%. A statistical classification framework was built to diagnose cytomegalovirus status from the catalog of TCR beta chain sequences. A later analysis assigned V and J genes by comparing TCR nucleotide sequences with IMGT/GENE-DB human TR gene sequences. In a later analysis, CDR3 sequences and most-parsimonious VDJ recombination scenarios were assigned using the TCRdist pipeline. A later analysis defined each TCR beta chain by its CDR3 amino acid sequence plus V-gene family, and excluded reads lacking a unique V-gene family. As a way to deal with suspected cross-contamination and a sequencing artifact, a later analysis dropped over 550 nucleotide sequences that were highly shared and had low generation probability. In a later analysis, a clonal expansion index was calculated for each public chain from normalized within-repertoire ranks of inferred template counts. In a later analysis, generation probabilities were computed using a VDJ recombination model fitted to out-of-frame rearrangements, and the results were checked against IGoR. Hypergeometric tests were used in a later analysis to score TCR-TCR, TCR-HLA and TCR-CMV co-occurrence, with a repertoire-size bias correction applied to the TCR pairs. False discovery rates were estimated in a later analysis by permuting HLA or CMV assignments 20 times. In a later analysis, co-occurring TCRs were grouped with DBSCAN, and TCRdist sequence similarity was added when clustering was performed within HLA-allele-positive subsets. Co-occurrence clustering excluded repertoires with fewer than 30,000 or more than 120,000 public chains, plus five with anomalous nucleotide sharing. The clones in this table, taken by TCRdb from immuneACCESS, are in-frame only. Not every clone is retained; where verified, under half of the shortfall comes from an unresolved V gene, and the cause of the rest is unknown. V, J and clone size are taken as reported in that table, and D and trimming were inferred from the DNA itself. In all, the sample holds some 140,000 clones, and over 60% of those were seen once. The biggest ten clones account for approximately 3.4% of the sample.

The cohort comprised around 690 healthy bone marrow donors. At the time of sampling, all cohort members were nominally healthy, though unrecorded immune exposures were likely present. The donor was CMV seronegative and belonged to the group of 350 or so seronegative cohort members. Each donor provided a peripheral blood sample, and peripheral blood mononuclear cells were used for TCR beta sequencing. Genomic DNA extraction from the blood cell samples was performed with the Qiagen DNeasy Blood Extraction Kit. The CDR3 numbers 14 residues from cysteine through phenylalanine. The read is trimmed to its CDR3 DNA, 42 bases read in frame from base 1. The germline V and J ends show losses of 5 bases and 5 bases respectively, and no gene match explains 9 bases of the junction. Based on the germline V gene, the CDR1 and CDR2 sequences are MNHEY and SVGAGI.

The chain couples TRBV6-5 to TRBJ2-7; TRBD1 fits 7 bases in the junction. This receptor was taken from a man in his forties in good health and CMV-seronegative. Sequencing input: PBMCs. The CDR3 protein is CASSTMTGSDEQYF. Here is the DNA: TGTGCCAGCAGTACCATGACAGGGAGCGACGAGCAGTACTTC.